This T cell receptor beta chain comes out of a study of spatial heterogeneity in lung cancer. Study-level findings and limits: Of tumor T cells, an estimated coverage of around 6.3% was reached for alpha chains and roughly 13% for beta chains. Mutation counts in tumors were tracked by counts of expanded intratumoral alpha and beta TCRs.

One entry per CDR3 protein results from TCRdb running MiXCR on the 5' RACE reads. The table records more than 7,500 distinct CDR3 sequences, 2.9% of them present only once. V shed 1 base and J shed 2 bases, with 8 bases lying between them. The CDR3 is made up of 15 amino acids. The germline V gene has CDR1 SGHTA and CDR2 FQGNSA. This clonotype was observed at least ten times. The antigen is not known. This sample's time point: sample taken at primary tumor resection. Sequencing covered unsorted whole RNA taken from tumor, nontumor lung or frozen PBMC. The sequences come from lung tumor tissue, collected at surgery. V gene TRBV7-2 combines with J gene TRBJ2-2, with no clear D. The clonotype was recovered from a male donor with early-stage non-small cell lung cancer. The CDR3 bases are TGTGCCAGCAGCTTAGGGGTGCTTAACACCGGGGAGCTGTTTTTT. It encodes CASSLGVLNTGELFF. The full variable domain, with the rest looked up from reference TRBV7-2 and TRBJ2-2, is GAGVSQSPSNKVTEKGKDVELRCDPISGHTALYWYRQSLGQGLEFLIYFQGNSAPDKSGLPSDRFSAERTGGSVSTLTIQRTQQEDSAVYLCASSLGVLNTGELFFGEGSRLTVL.